These T cell receptor beta chains were read from a single sample in a study of OX40 agonist ivuxolimab in advanced cancers. Sequenced by immunoSEQ multiplex PCR; TCRdb stores in-frame clones only, minus some. Of fewer than 70,000 clones in the sample, roughly nine tenths are singletons; the top ten hold around 15%. The sample was CD4+ or CD8+ T cells sorted from blood, taken in a trial of the OX40 agonist ivuxolimab. These receptors were taken from an adult with an advanced solid tumor such as melanoma, head and neck, liver or kidney cancer. CDR3s include the opening cysteine and the closing phenylalanine or tryptophan. A D gene is named only where the DNA matches it firmly. Only part of the rows carry a size: once, few, many, or a class if the clone is expanded.

V	D	J	size	DNA	CDR3
TRBV19	NA	TRBJ1-5	NA	TGTGCCAGTAGTATCACGGGGGTTCGGCCCCAGCATTTT	CASSITGVRPQHF
TRBV5-1	TRBD1	TRBJ2-7	NA	TGCGCCAGCAGCGGATCCGGGACAGTCGAGCAGTACTTC	CASSGSGTVEQYF
TRBV7-2	NA	TRBJ1-6	NA	TGTGCCAGCAGCTTAGCGGTCCGCCTTAATTCACCCCTCCACTTT	CASSLAVRLNSPLHF
TRBV7-2	TRBD2	TRBJ2-7	NA	TGTGCCAGCAGCGGAACCGCAGCGGGAGCTACGGAGCAGTACTTC	CASSGTAAGATEQYF
TRBV4-3	TRBD2	TRBJ2-5	NA	TGCGCCAGCAGCCAGGGTCCCGGGGGGGGACAAGAGACCCAGTACTTC	CASSQGPGGGQETQYF
TRBV11-3	TRBD2	TRBJ2-1	NA	TGTGCCAGCAGCTTAGCGCAGGTAGCGGGCTACAATGAGCAGTTCTTC	CASSLAQVAGYNEQFF
TRBV4-3	NA	TRBJ1-2	NA	TGCGCCAGCAGCCAAGAACCCAGGGTAGGAAGCTACACCTTC	CASSQEPRVGSYTF
TRBV7-9	NA	TRBJ1-4	NA	TGTGCCAGCAGCAACTCAGAAAAACTGTTTTTT	CASSNSEKLFF
TRBV30	NA	TRBJ1-1	NA	TGTGCCTGGAGGGGGACTACGAGTGCTCAAGCTTTCTTT	CAWRGTTSAQAFF
TRBV7-3	NA	TRBJ2-7	NA	TGTGCCAGCAGCTTAGAAGGCCTCTACGAGCAGTACTTC	CASSLEGLYEQYF
TRBV7-9	NA	TRBJ2-7	NA	TGTGCCAGCAGCTTAGATCTAGCCGACGAGCAGTACTTC	CASSLDLADEQYF
TRBV5-4	TRBD1	TRBJ2-7	once	TGTGCCAGCAGCTCCCGGGACAGGCCCTTGGAGCAGTACTTC	CASSSRDRPLEQYF
TRBV18	NA	TRBJ1-2	NA	TGTGCCAGCTCACTAACAGGTGCCTATGGCTACACCTTC	CASSLTGAYGYTF
TRBV27	TRBD1	TRBJ2-2	NA	TGTGCCAGCGCAGGACAGGGGCCGACCGGGGAGCTGTTTTTT	CASAGQGPTGELFF